Shown below are 13 T cell receptor beta chains from a single sample sequenced in a study of identical twins. TCRdb reprocessed the 5' RACE reads via MiXCR and lists one record per CDR3 protein. The data show 500,000 to 650,000 distinct CDR3 sequences, around 22% seen once. These data were likewise used in another study, on yellow fever vaccine responses in identical twins.

Source material: CD4+ T cells sorted from blood. Every receptor here comes from a woman aged 18 to 35 in good health.

This clonotype has just a few counts. V is TRBV20-1 and J is TRBJ2-7; the D gene is possibly TRBD1 (5 bases). The CDR3 extends over 14 amino acids. V shed 3 bases and J shed 1 base, with 13 bases lying between them. Germline CDR1 is DFQATT and CDR2 is SNEGSKA (reference sequence). The CDR3 here is CSASQWGASYEQYF. As DNA, the CDR3 is TGCAGTGCTAGTCAATGGGGCGCGTCCTACGAGCAGTACTTC.

The rearrangement joins TRBV7-8 to TRBJ1-5; no definite D call. V lost 6 bases to trimming and J lost 9 bases, with 18 bases between them. The CDR3 sequence is 14 residues long. CDR1 is SGHVS, CDR2 FQNEAQ, per germline. The CDR3 region is CASSFRPDFWPQHF. CDR3 sequence (DNA): TGTGCCAGCAGTTTCCGACCGGATTTTTGGCCCCAGCATTTT.

V gene TRBV6-1 combines with J gene TRBJ2-3, with 8 bases aligning to TRBD2. This CDR3 has 16 amino acids. The J segment lost 2 bases and the V segment lost 6 bases, leaving 10 bases of the junction unmatched. Germline V gene data show CDR1 as MNHNS and CDR2 as SASEGT. The chain's CDR3 is CASSNRGGSDTDTQYF. The CDR3 DNA follows: TGTGCCAGCAGCAACCGGGGGGGGTCTGACACAGATACGCAGTATTTT.

The chain combines TRBV5-1 with TRBJ2-7; D ambiguous. The CDR3 is made up of 14 amino acids. The V end lost 7 bases, the J end lost 2 bases, and 16 bases lay between the germline ends. Germline V gives CDR1 SGHRS, CDR2 YFSETQ. This chain's CDR3 is CASARTTGPYEQYF. CDR3 DNA sequence: TGCGCCAGCGCCAGGACGACGGGTCCCTACGAGCAGTACTTC.

The table lists this clonotype with a few counts. The chain combines TRBV3-1 with TRBJ1-1; weak D call: TRBD1 (5 bases). Germline V gene sequence: CDR1 LGHDT, CDR2 YNNKEL (reference sequence). V was clipped by 1 base and J by 7 bases, with 10 bases between them. CDR3 length equals 13 residues. DNA of the CDR3: TGTGCCAGCAGCCAAGGACAGTTCGATGAAGCTTTCTTT. Protein: CASSQGQFDEAFF.

In this sample, this clonotype turned up a few times. The V call is TRBV5-1, the J call TRBJ2-1; 10 nucleotides match TRBD2. This CDR3 contains 16 residues. The germline V gene has CDR1 SGHRS and CDR2 YFSETQ. V was clipped by 3 bases and J by 10 bases; unmatched bases: 13. CDR3 protein: CASSYEPAGGPSEQFF. CDR3 coding DNA: TGCGCCAGCAGCTATGAACCAGCGGGAGGGCCTTCAGAGCAGTTCTTC. The full variable domain, rest sourced from reference TRBV5-1 and TRBJ2-1, is KAGVTQTPRYLIKTRGQQVTLSCSPISGHRSVSWYQQTPGQGLQFLFEYFSETQRNKGNFPGRFSGRQFSNSRSEMNVSTLELGDSALYLCASSYEPAGGPSEQFFGPGTRLTVL.

The rearrangement uses TRBV11-2 and TRBJ2-7; 9 bases agree with TRBD2. Germline loops: CDR1 SGHAT, CDR2 FQNNGV. V shed 6 bases and J 3 bases; nucleotides not matched to a gene: 6. The CDR3 is 14 amino acids. The CDR3, as DNA: TGTGCCAGCAGTTTAAGCGGGGGGAGCTACGAGCAGTACGTC. Translated, it gives CASSLSGGSYEQYV.

The chain uses TRBV5-1 and TRBJ2-1; D is ambiguous. The CDR3 spans 14 residues. V lost 3 bases and J lost 6, with 13 bases in between. The germline CDR1 and CDR2 sequences are SGHRS and YFSETQ. The CDR3 region is CASSSAHLGNEQFF. The DNA for the CDR3 is TGCGCCAGCAGCTCCGCCCACCTCGGCAATGAGCAGTTCTTC. The full variable domain, with the rest looked up from reference TRBV5-1 and TRBJ2-1, is KAGVTQTPRYLIKTRGQQVTLSCSPISGHRSVSWYQQTPGQGLQFLFEYFSETQRNKGNFPGRFSGRQFSNSRSEMNVSTLELGDSALYLCASSSAHLGNEQFFGPGTRLTVL.

This clonotype was seen more than once but under ten times. This chain connects TRBV4-1 to TRBJ2-5; 8 bases line up with TRBD2. The CDR3 is made up of 16 amino acids. The germline V gene encodes CDR1 MGHRA and CDR2 YSYEKL. V was clipped by 1 base and J by 4 bases; unmatched bases: 8. The CDR3 region is CASSQVGGGLRETQYF. The CDR3 DNA reads TGCGCCAGCAGCCAAGTCGGCGGGGGGTTACGAGAGACCCAGTACTTC.

The genes are TRBV7-9 and TRBJ2-1; D remains ambiguous. CDR1 and CDR2 from the germline V gene are SEHNR and FQNEAQ (reference sequence). V was clipped by 3 bases and J by 9 bases, with 9 bases between them. The CDR3 spans 12 residues. CDR3 residues: CASSFVGAEQFF. The CDR3 bases are TGTGCCAGCAGCTTTGTCGGCGCTGAGCAGTTCTTC.

The chain combines TRBV12-3 or TRBV12-4 with TRBJ2-7, with D perhaps TRBD2 (8 bases). CDR3 length: 15 amino acids. Trimming left V 5 bases short and J 6 bases short, with 20 bases between. This CDR3 reads CASSVGLGGLGEQYF. CDR3 coding DNA: TGTGCCAGCAGTGTGGGACTAGGGGGCCTGGGCGAGCAGTACTTC.

This chain links TRBV20-1 with TRBJ1-4; tentative D call: TRBD1 (5 bases). The CDR3 covers 11 residues. Trimming pared 7 bases from V and 10 bases from J, leaving 13 bases between. Per the germline V gene, CDR1 is DFQATT and CDR2 is SNEGSKA (reference sequence). The CDR3 reads CSVSPGGKLFF. CDR3 DNA sequence: TGCAGTGTTTCCCCGGGGGGAAAACTGTTTTTT.

The gene calls are TRBV3-1 and TRBJ2-2; D remains ambiguous. The V gene's germline CDR1 is LGHDT and CDR2 YNNKEL (reference sequence). Trimming took 0 bases from V and 7 from J, leaving 12 bases between them. This CDR3 contains 15 residues. CDR3 protein: CASSQDSLERGELFF. Here the CDR3 DNA reads TGTGCCAGCAGCCAAGATTCCCTAGAGCGCGGGGAGCTGTTTTTT.